This T cell receptor beta chain is drawn from a study of spatial heterogeneity in lung cancer. All TCR cDNA molecules were individually tagged with a unique molecular identifier. TCRdb fed the 5' RACE reads into MiXCR, producing one record per CDR3 protein. The sample holds nearly 95,000 distinct CDR3 sequences; approximately 20% are singletons and the top ten take 21%. The time point here: blood at routine non-recurrence follow-up after resection. The material sequenced was PBMCs, taken at follow-up. The sequence was obtained from a male donor with early-stage non-small cell lung cancer.

For the CDR3, the DNA is TGCAGTGCTAGAGATGTGGCTAGCGGGCCCCCGGAGACCCAGTACTTC. This translates into CSARDVASGPPETQYF. The genes are TRBV20-1 and TRBJ2-5; 8 bases agree with TRBD2. Germline CDR1 is DFQATT and CDR2 is SNEGSKA (reference sequence). CDR3 size: 16 residues. V was clipped by 0 bases and J by 5 bases; unmatched bases: 11.